This is a list of T cell receptor beta chains from one sample in a study of T cell repertoires in cytomegalovirus infection. Their target antigens are unknown. TCRdb fed the reads into MiXCR, producing one record per CDR3 protein. The table records 230,000 or so distinct CDR3 sequences, 35% to 45% of them present only once. The source was CD8+ T cells from cultured PBMCs, collected from culture after CMV antigen stimulation. Receptor source: a human donor in good health (CMV status not recorded). Some clones in this sample may be carry-over from other donors' samples. CDR3s include the opening cysteine and the closing phenylalanine or tryptophan. Fields, in order: D gene, clone size, V gene, CDR3 protein. The D gene is left open where the match is weak. The listing skips clone size in some rows; elsewhere it reads once, few, many or a size class.

. | . | TRBV12-5 | CASGSPAGGSYNEQFF
. | . | TRBV27 | CASSLTAGPTDQPQHF
. | . | TRBV27 | CASSLVRLGTEAFF
. | . | TRBV27 | CASTLNHGTGRRIPGANVLTF
TRBD1 | few | TRBV7-8 | CASSSRTGSYEQYF
TRBD2 | . | TRBV7-2 | CASSLGGRALNTGELFF
. | few | TRBV24-1 | CATSDSYTELTNTGELFF
. | . | TRBV7-3 | CASSLGDNTDTQYF
TRBD2 | . | TRBV6-5 | CASSYSAGGNNEQFF
. | . | TRBV29-1 | CSVGGPGLGEQYF
TRBD1 | . | TRBV6-1 | CASSGDRARRTYEQYF
. | few | TRBV19 | CASSIGNGYNQPQHF
. | . | TRBV7-4 | CASSLVGGSTDTQYF
. | few | TRBV29-1 | CSVGTPTNTGELFF
. | few | TRBV11-2 | CASSSGEDTQYF
. | few | TRBV25-1 | CASSALGPQEQYF
TRBD1 | once | TRBV7-3 | CASTRDRMNTEAFF
. | . | TRBV7-8 | CASSSPLAEAYEQYF
. | . | TRBV2 | CASSESQTYGYTF
. | . | TRBV27 | CASKQRLGSYNEQFF
. | . | TRBV20-1 | CSASLPGDSYGYTF
TRBD2 | few | TRBV7-2 | CASSFLAGPSTDTQYF
TRBD2 | few | TRBV11-2 | CASSQMPRTSGTGDFTETQYF
TRBD2 | . | TRBV7-3 | CASSSGLADVQFF
. | few | TRBV7-2 | CASSLGATYTDTQYF
. | . | TRBV4-2 | CASSKPFRALDRNEQFF
TRBD1 | few | TRBV7-9 | CASSLGDRGNQPQHF
. | . | TRBV4-2 | CASSQESSSNQPQHF
. | once | TRBV12-5 | CASGFQPDTEAFF
. | . | TRBV12-5 | CASGPSLGETQYF
. | . | TRBV13 | CASSLVRGKSGTGELFF
. | . | TRBV6-2/TRBV6-3 | CAATGRAYEQYF
TRBD2 | . | TRBV29-1 | CSVEYRTSGETQYF
TRBD2 | few | TRBV10-3 | CAISGISGRAEGDTQYF
TRBD1 | . | TRBV7-8 | CASSPLDRGGHNEQFF
TRBD2 | few | TRBV6-5 | CASSYSPASGGESKPGELFF